The 12 T cell receptor beta chains below all came from one sample that was sequenced in a study of T cell repertoires in cytomegalovirus infection. TCRdb recomputed calls from the reads with MiXCR, one row per CDR3 protein. The table records fewer than 650,000 distinct CDR3 sequences, 40% of them present only once. The antigens these receptors bind are not known. The material was cultured PBMCs, obtained from culture after CMV antigen stimulation. The receptors here all came from a human donor in good health (CMV status not recorded). Some clones in this sample may be carry-over from other donors' samples.

CDR3 in amino acids: CASSLQFGLNEQFF. DNA for the CDR3: TGTGCCAGCAGCTTGCAGTTTGGCCTCAATGAGCAGTTCTTC. J is TRBJ2-1 and V is TRBV7-2; the D is unclear. Germline V gene lookup returns CDR1 SGHTA and CDR2 FQGNSA. The CDR3 sequence is 14 residues long. Between the trimmed V and J ends, which lost 3 bases and 6 bases, there was a span of 12 bases.

V gene TRBV6-6 combines with J gene TRBJ2-3, with D unresolved. The ends were cut back, 7 bases at V and 4 bases at J, with 9 bases in the middle. This CDR3 spans 12 amino acids. Germline CDR1 MNHNY, CDR2 SVGAGI (reference sequence). The DNA of the CDR3 is TGTGCCAGCAATCGACCCCCAGATACGCAGTATTTT. It yields the protein CASNRPPDTQYF.

The chain recombines TRBV7-2 with TRBJ2-5; the D gene is possibly TRBD1 (6 bases). From germline, CDR1 is SGHTA and CDR2 FQGNSA. This CDR3 is built from 14 residues. Trimming stripped 3 bases from V and 5 bases from J, with 13 bases between. The CDR3 nucleotides are TGTGCCAGCAGCTTCATCTCAGGGGTCGAGACCCAGTACTTC. This codes for CASSFISGVETQYF.

V gene TRBV7-8 combines with J gene TRBJ2-7; 9 nucleotides match TRBD1. Germline CDR1 and CDR2: SGHVS and FQNEAQ. This CDR3 spans 15 amino acids. J gave up 0 bases and V 4 bases, and 4 bases lay outside the gene matches. The CDR3 region is CASSSGQGTSYEQYF. CDR3 coding DNA: TGTGCCAGCAGCTCTGGACAGGGGACCTCCTACGAGCAGTACTTC.

As to this clonotype: One end of the junction is discordant with germline, which a read error may explain. V and J are TRBV5-3 and TRBJ2-7; the D is unclear. TRBV5-3 is identified as an open reading frame with a role that is uncertain. The CDR3 totals 15 residues. DNA of the CDR3: TGTGCCAGCAGCTTGGTGGACCGTCCTTCCTACGAGCAGTACTTC. It yields the protein CASSLVDRPSYEQYF.

The genes are TRBV29-1 and TRBJ1-1; TRBD1 is a possible D gene (5 bases). The CDR3 is made up of 14 amino acids. The V and J ends lost 1 base and 3 bases respectively, with 12 bases between them. Germline V gene lookup returns CDR1 SQVTM and CDR2 ANQGSEA. CDR3: CSVEGGRSYTEAFF. The CDR3 coding sequence is TGCAGCGTTGAAGGGGGCAGGAGCTACACTGAAGCTTTCTTT.

This sequence joins TRBV5-4 and TRBJ2-7; 7 bases line up with TRBD2. Looked up from germline, CDR1 is SGHNT and CDR2 is YYREEE (reference sequence). The CDR3 consists of 15 residues. V was clipped by 2 bases and J by 0 bases; unmatched bases: 5. The CDR3 nucleotides read TGTGCCAGCAGCTTAGGCAGGACTAGCTCCTACGAGCAGTACTTC. Amino acid sequence: CASSLGRTSSYEQYF.

A remark on this clonotype: The CDR3 does not end in the conserved phenylalanine or tryptophan, so this is likely a read error. The chain uses TRBV19 and TRBJ2-3; D may be TRBD2 (6 bases). Trimming stripped 8 bases from V and 4 bases from J, with 19 bases between. The CDR3 sequence is 15 residues long. Germline lookup yields CDR1 LNHDA and CDR2 SQIVND (reference sequence). The DNA for the CDR3 is TGTGCCAGTCGGGCACCGCGGGGTGGGTCAGATACGCAGTATGTT. Protein sequence: CASRAPRGGSDTQYV.

This clonotype occurred a few times. The chain recombines TRBV12-3 or TRBV12-4 with TRBJ2-6; a weak D match, TRBD2 (6 bases). The CDR3 is 17 residues long. Trimming took off 1 base at V and 0 bases at J, with 10 bases between the two ends. The CDR3, as DNA: TGTGCCAGCAGTTTAGGCCCCGGGGGCTCTGGGGCCAACGTCCTGACTTTC. This codes for CASSLGPGGSGANVLTF.

This clonotype was observed a few times. This rearrangement joins TRBV28 to TRBJ2-1; TRBD1 is a possible D gene (5 bases). The CDR3 runs 14 residues. V was cut by 4 bases and J by 4 bases, with 11 bases left in between. In germline, CDR1 is MDHEN, CDR2 SYDVKM. The CDR3 reads CASSSGSGYNEQFF. Written as DNA, the CDR3 is TGTGCCAGCAGTTCAGGGTCTGGGTACAATGAGCAGTTCTTC.

The chain is built from TRBV7-2 and TRBJ2-6; D is uncertain. This CDR3 spans 15 amino acids. The germline CDR1 and CDR2 sequences are SGHTA and FQGNSA. V was shortened by 5 bases and J by 0 bases, with 8 bases between the two germline ends. This CDR3 reads CASSTQHSGANVLTF. CDR3 coding DNA: TGTGCCAGCAGCACGCAGCACTCTGGGGCCAACGTCCTGACTTTC.

This clonotype turned up a few times. V and J are TRBV27 and TRBJ2-1, with 12 positions matching TRBD2. Germline trimming cut 2 bases from V and 5 bases from J; bases unmatched to any gene: 1. CDR3 length equals 15 residues. The V gene's germline CDR1 is MNHEY and CDR2 SMNVEV (reference sequence). CDR3 sequence reads: CASSLGTSGHNEQFF. CDR3 coding DNA: TGTGCCAGCAGTTTAGGGACTAGCGGGCACAATGAGCAGTTCTTC.